A single sample is the source of the 26 T cell receptor beta chains below, sequenced in a study of graft-versus-host responses after intestinal transplantation. The assay was immunoSEQ multiplex PCR, and TCRdb's table has in-frame clones only and misses some. The sample carries 90,000 to 130,000 clones, more than 85% recorded once. Their cognate antigens are unknown. Sequencing was performed on unstimulated CD8+ T cells sorted from spleen or lymph node cells, taken before transplant. Receptor source: a human donor who was the organ donor for an intestinal transplant.

This sequence joins TRBV12-5 and TRBJ1-1; 8 bases are a match to TRBD1. The CDR3 totals 15 residues. CDR1 and CDR2 (germline): LGHNT, FRNRAP. V shed 7 bases and J 5 bases; nucleotides not matched to a gene: 12. The CDR3 nucleotides read TGTGCTAGTGTCTTAGACAGGGGTTTAGGAACTGAAGCTTTCTTT. Its translation: CASVLDRGLGTEAFF.

The genes are TRBV2 and TRBJ2-7; D unresolved. The germline V gene has CDR1 SNHLY and CDR2 FYNNEI. This CDR3 has 11 amino acids. Between the trimmed V and J ends, which lost 3 bases and 2 bases, there was a span of 2 bases. CDR3 in DNA: TGTGCCAGCAGTGACCCCTACGAGCAGTACTTC. Its protein is CASSDPYEQYF.

The chain recombines TRBV25-1 with TRBJ2-2, with D maybe TRBD2 (6 bases). V was shortened by 3 bases and J by 4 bases, with 18 bases between the two germline ends. The CDR3 spans 17 residues. Germline CDR1 and CDR2: MGHDK and SYGVNS. This CDR3 reads CASSDPVPSVGTGELFF. CDR3 sequence (DNA): TGTGCCAGCAGTGACCCGGTCCCTAGCGTAGGCACCGGGGAGCTGTTTTTT.

The V call is TRBV6-5, the J call TRBJ1-3, with D perhaps matching TRBD1 (5 bases). V shed 3 bases and J shed 0 bases, with 12 bases lying between them. The CDR3 is made up of 16 amino acids. From germline, CDR1 is MNHEY and CDR2 SVGAGI. CDR3 region: CASSYGADPSGNTIYF. The CDR3 nucleotides are TGTGCCAGCAGTTATGGGGCAGACCCCTCTGGAAACACCATATATTTT.

J is TRBJ1-2 and V is TRBV19, with TRBD1 identical over 7 bases. CDR1 LNHDA and CDR2 SQIVND come from the germline V gene (reference sequence). The CDR3 is 18 amino acids. V lost 5 bases to trimming and J lost 2 bases; unmatched junction nucleotides: 17. The CDR3 region is CASSGPRQGPPYNYGYTF. For the CDR3, the DNA is TGTGCCAGTAGTGGACCTCGACAGGGCCCACCCTACAACTATGGCTACACCTTC. The variable domain in full, with the rest retrieved from reference TRBV19 and TRBJ1-2, is DGGITQSPKYLFRKEGQNVTLSCEQNLNHDAMYWYRQDPGQGLRLIYYSQIVNDFQKGDIAEGYSVSREKKESFPLTVTSAQKNPTAFYLCASSGPRQGPPYNYGYTFGSGTRLTVV.

This rearrangement joins TRBV5-1 to TRBJ1-1; D gene uncertain. Trimming cost V 0 bases and J 4 bases, with 16 bases left between them. In germline, CDR1 is SGHRS, CDR2 YFSETQ. The CDR3 totals 16 residues. The CDR3: CASSLEPAWVITEAFF. Here the CDR3 DNA reads TGCGCCAGCAGCTTGGAACCGGCATGGGTGATCACTGAAGCTTTCTTT.

The chain joins TRBV6-5 to TRBJ2-4, with D unresolved. CDR3 size: 11 residues. Looked up from germline, CDR1 is MNHEY and CDR2 is SVGAGI. V lost 6 bases and J 8 bases, leaving 8 bases between the germline ends. The DNA for the CDR3 is TGTGCCAGCAGCGAAGGACACATTCAGTACTTC. Translating gives CASSEGHIQYF.

This sequence joins TRBV5-4 and TRBJ2-7; tentatively, D is TRBD2 (6 bases). This CDR3 is 16 amino acids long. Deletions cut 0 bases from V and 0 bases from J, with 13 bases between. Germline values: CDR1 SGHNT, CDR2 YYREEE (reference sequence). This chain's CDR3 is CASSLDSGSSSYEQYF. The CDR3 DNA is TGTGCCAGCAGCTTGGATAGCGGTAGCAGCTCCTACGAGCAGTACTTC.

CDR3 sequence (DNA): TGTGCCAGCAGTGGGACAGGCAATCAGCCCCAGCATTTT. Amino acid sequence: CASSGTGNQPQHF. The gene calls are TRBV6-5 and TRBJ1-5; TRBD1 matches at 7 bases. CDR3 length: 13 residues. The V and J ends lost 5 bases and 2 bases, in that order; junction bases with no gene match: 0. Germline CDR1 reads MNHEY; CDR2 reads SVGAGI.

This clone was seen a single time. Relative to the germline gene, one junction end is altered; a read error may explain this. The V call is TRBV7-7, the J call TRBJ2-2; 9 bases line up with TRBD2. The CDR3 extends over 17 amino acids. CDR1 and CDR2 from the germline V gene are SSHAT and FNYEAQ (reference sequence). The CDR3 DNA follows: TGTGCTAGCAGCTGTAAAGAGTGGCGGGAGGGCCGCGGGGAGCTGTTTTTT. Protein: CASSCKEWREGRGELFF.

This rearrangement joins TRBV4-2 to TRBJ2-1; D is undetermined. The CDR3 runs to 12 residues. V lost 1 base, J lost 9 bases, and 7 bases lay in between. Germline CDR1 and CDR2: LGHNA and YNFKEQ. The CDR3 protein is CASSQVRAEQFF. CDR3 in DNA: TGTGCCAGCAGCCAAGTAAGGGCTGAGCAGTTCTTC.

This CDR3 is CAWSAYNRDLTEAFF. CDR3 coding DNA: TGTGCCTGGAGTGCTTACAACAGAGACTTGACTGAAGCTTTCTTT. The V gene is TRBV30, the J gene TRBJ1-1; no clear D. The CDR3 covers 15 residues. The V gene's germline CDR1 is GTSNPN and CDR2 SVGIG (reference sequence). V lost 1 base to trimming and J lost 5 bases, with 17 bases between them.

The chain couples TRBV28 to TRBJ2-3, with D tentatively TRBD2 (6 bases). V was cut by 5 bases and J by 0 bases, with 9 bases left in between. Looked up from germline, CDR1 is MDHEN and CDR2 is SYDVKM. The CDR3 has 14 amino acids. CDR3 loop: CASSPDYSTDTQYF. The DNA for the CDR3 is TGTGCCAGCAGTCCGGACTACAGCACAGATACGCAGTATTTT. Complete variable domain (other parts from reference TRBV28 and TRBJ2-3): DVKVTQSSRYLVKRTGEKVFLECVQDMDHENMFWYRQDPGLGLRLIYFSYDVKMKEKGDIPEGYSVSREKKERFSLILESASTNQTSMYLCASSPDYSTDTQYFGPGTRLTVL.

The chain joins TRBV30 to TRBJ2-3; TRBD2 matches 7 bases. V dropped 4 bases and J dropped 3; count of bases not matched to a gene: 10. CDR1 is GTSNPN and CDR2 is SVGIG in the germline V gene (reference sequence). CDR3 length: 15 amino acids. Here the CDR3 DNA reads TGTGCCTGGAATTCCGGGACTATAAAAACAGATACGCAGTATTTT. Protein sequence: CAWNSGTIKTDTQYF.

The chain joins TRBV7-9 to TRBJ2-5; no firm D call. The germline V and J ends were trimmed by 5 bases and 4 bases, with 8 bases remaining between them. The CDR3 is 12 residues long. In germline, CDR1 is SEHNR, CDR2 FQNEAQ (reference sequence). CDR3 protein: CASSGLGETQYF. The CDR3 nucleotides are TGTGCCAGCAGCGGTTTGGGAGAGACCCAGTACTTC.

This sequence joins TRBV19 and TRBJ1-5; D is unresolved. The germline gives CDR1 LNHDA, CDR2 SQIVND (reference sequence). The CDR3 contains 15 residues. V lost 4 bases and J lost 0, with 10 bases in between. DNA for the CDR3: TGTGCCAGTAGTACGTGGGGTTATAGCAATCAGCCCCAGCATTTT. This encodes CASSTWGYSNQPQHF.

The chain is built from TRBV29-1 and TRBJ2-1; 9 positions match TRBD2. The junction had 5 bases not matched to a gene; V was cut back by 0 bases and J by 5 bases. The CDR3 loop spans 15 amino acids. The germline V gene encodes CDR1 SQVTM and CDR2 ANQGSEA. In DNA, the CDR3 is TGCAGCGTTGAAGATCCCAGCGGGAGGAACAATGAGCAGTTCTTC. The encoded protein is CSVEDPSGRNNEQFF.

CDR3 protein: CASSIWQGAYEQYF. The CDR3 DNA reads as TGTGCCAGTAGTATCTGGCAGGGGGCCTACGAGCAGTACTTC. The rearrangement uses TRBV19 and TRBJ2-7; 7 bases fit TRBD1. V was pared by 3 bases and J by 2 bases, with 4 bases of the junction left unmatched. Germline CDR1 is LNHDA and CDR2 is SQIVND (reference sequence). The CDR3 has 14 amino acids.

The chain joins TRBV6-1 to TRBJ1-2; TRBD1 aligns across 8 bases. The CDR3 length is 14 residues. V gave up 7 bases and J gave up 4 bases; unmatched junction bases: 8. Germline lookup yields CDR1 MNHNS and CDR2 SASEGT. The CDR3 DNA reads TGTGCCAGCAAGAACAGGGGGTCCGGCTATGGCTACACCTTC. It is translated as CASKNRGSGYGYTF.

The J gene is TRBJ1-2, the V gene TRBV2; D call uncertain. This CDR3 is built from 12 residues. CDR1 is SNHLY and CDR2 is FYNNEI in the germline V gene. V lost 8 bases, J lost 1 base, and 8 bases lay in between. The CDR3 coding sequence is TGTGCCAGCCAGAGTTTTAACTATGGCTACACCTTC. Encoded protein: CASQSFNYGYTF.

V gene TRBV7-8 combines with J gene TRBJ2-5; TRBD2 is a possible D gene (5 bases). This CDR3 is built from 15 residues. The germline gives CDR1 SGHVS, CDR2 FQNEAQ. V was shortened by 5 bases and J by 2 bases, with 15 bases between the two germline ends. CDR3 sequence reads: CASSPFFGKQETQYF. CDR3 in DNA: TGTGCCAGCAGCCCCTTTTTCGGGAAACAAGAGACCCAGTACTTC.

For this clone: Other DNA sequences of this sample code for an identical CDR3. V gene TRBV4-2 combines with J gene TRBJ2-7, with D perhaps matching TRBD1 (5 bases). In germline, CDR1 is LGHNA, CDR2 YNFKEQ. Trimming pared 0 bases from V and 1 base from J, leaving 7 bases between. The CDR3 is 14 amino acids. CDR3 nucleotide sequence: TGTGCCAGCAGCCAAGACGCAGGGTCCTACGAGCAGTACTTC. Protein: CASSQDAGSYEQYF.

The DNA of the CDR3 is TGCGCCAGCAGCCAAGCGCGACAGGGGCACTACGAGCAGTACTTC. Amino acids: CASSQARQGHYEQYF. The chain employs TRBV4-3 and TRBJ2-7; 8 bases match TRBD1. V was clipped by 1 base and J by 3 bases; unmatched bases: 5. The CDR3 consists of 15 residues. The germline V gene has CDR1 LGHNA and CDR2 YSLEER.

The table lists this clone with a count of one. The chain couples TRBV7-6 to TRBJ2-6, with a possible D match to TRBD2 (5 bases). The CDR3 is 15 amino acids. Trimming took 5 bases from V and 4 from J, leaving 12 bases between them. From germline, CDR1 is SGHVS and CDR2 FNYEAQ. In DNA form, the CDR3 reads TGTGCCAGCAGCCGCGGGTCTCTGGGGGCCAACGTCCTGACTTTC. It codes for CASSRGSLGANVLTF. The full variable domain, in which reference TRBV7-6 and TRBJ2-6 provide the parts outside the CDR3, is GAGVSQSPRYKVTKRGQDVALRCDPISGHVSLYWYRQALGQGPEFLTYFNYEAQQDKSGLPNDRFSAERPEGSISTLTIQRTEQRDSAMYRCASSRGSLGANVLTFGAGSRLTVL.

The chain couples TRBV7-2 to TRBJ2-1, with 7 bases fitting TRBD2. Germline V gives CDR1 SGHTA, CDR2 FQGNSA. This CDR3 region has 16 residues. Trimming at V came to 2 bases and at J to 3 bases, leaving 7 bases not matched to a gene. The CDR3 DNA is TGTGCCAGCAGCTTATTGGTTAGCGGGCTCTACAATGAGCAGTTCTTC. Translating gives CASSLLVSGLYNEQFF.

The J gene is TRBJ2-7, the V gene TRBV4-1, with D possibly being TRBD1 or TRBD2 (5 bases each). This CDR3 is built from 14 residues. Trimming left V 2 bases short and J 7 bases short, with 15 bases between. Germline CDR1 is MGHRA and CDR2 is YSYEKL. CDR3 sequence (DNA): TGCGCCAGCAGCCAAAGGGACGCCTCGGGGGAGCAGTACTTC. It codes for CASSQRDASGEQYF.